The 26 T cell receptor beta chains given below trace back to one sample, sequenced in a study of blood T cell repertoires in COVID-19. The protocol was immunoSEQ multiplex PCR, while the TCRdb copy is restricted to in-frame clones and leaves out a portion. The sample includes roughly 400,000 clones, around 90% of them seen just once. Sequenced: PBMCs or T cells enriched from blood (not recorded which). Receptor source: a woman in her forties with acute COVID-19.

Only a few counts were recorded for this clone. This sequence joins TRBV2 and TRBJ1-4; 9 bases agree with TRBD1. Germline V lookup: CDR1 SNHLY, CDR2 FYNNEI. The CDR3 has 14 residues. The ends lost 9 bases at V and 5 bases at J; junction bases unmatched: 7. The CDR3 reads CASRDREKNEKLFF. In DNA, the CDR3 is TGTGCCAGTAGGGACAGGGAGAAGAATGAAAAACTGTTTTTT. The whole variable domain, remainder taken from reference TRBV2 and TRBJ1-4, is EPEVTQTPSHQVTQMGQEVILRCVPISNHLYFYWYRQILGQKVEFLVSFYNNEISEKSEIFDDQFSVERPDGSNFTLKIRSTKLEDSAMYFCASRDREKNEKLFFGSGTQLSVL.

The chain recombines TRBV14 with TRBJ2-1, with TRBD1 identical over 10 bases. Per germline, CDR1 SGHDN and CDR2 FVKESK. V lost 0 bases, J lost 7 bases, and 6 bases stayed unmatched. There are 16 residues in the CDR3. CDR3 DNA sequence: TGTGCCAGCAGCCAAGATAGGTGGACAGGGGGGAATGAGCAGTTCTTC. It translates to CASSQDRWTGGNEQFF.

This clone came up a few times. This chain links TRBV30 with TRBJ1-1; tentatively, D is TRBD1 (6 bases). Trimming removed 0 bases from V and 2 bases from J, with 13 bases in between. This CDR3 contains 15 residues. Germline CDR1 GTSNPN, CDR2 SVGIG (reference sequence). CDR3 residues: CAWSVPARGNTEAFF. The CDR3 nucleotides are TGTGCCTGGAGTGTACCGGCCAGGGGAAACACTGAAGCTTTCTTT.

V is TRBV30 and J is TRBJ2-7, with 9 positions matching TRBD2. There are 14 residues in the CDR3. Germline assignment: CDR1 GTSNPN and CDR2 SVGIG (reference sequence). Trimming at V came to 2 bases and at J to 2 bases, leaving 4 bases not matched to a gene. This CDR3 reads CAWSPVAGAYEQYF. CDR3 nucleotide sequence: TGTGCCTGGAGTCCTGTAGCGGGGGCCTACGAGCAGTACTTC.

This clone has a single count. The gene calls are TRBV7-9 and TRBJ1-5; 8 bases are shared with TRBD1. In germline, CDR1 is SEHNR, CDR2 FQNEAQ (reference sequence). The CDR3 runs to 17 residues. V shed 5 bases and J 6 bases; nucleotides not matched to a gene: 15. The CDR3 region is CASSVGQVWEMSQPQHF. In nucleotides, the CDR3 is TGTGCCAGCAGCGTGGGACAGGTCTGGGAAATGAGTCAGCCCCAGCATTTT.

CDR3 coding DNA: TGCAGCGCAACGACAGGGGGCCCGCAAGAGACCCAGTACTTC. Translation: CSATTGGPQETQYF. This chain links TRBV29-1 with TRBJ2-5, with 10 positions matching TRBD1. Germline CDR1 reads SQVTM; CDR2 reads ANQGSEA. The J segment lost 2 bases and the V segment lost 7 bases, leaving 7 bases of the junction unmatched. This CDR3 comprises 14 residues.

V is TRBV12-3 or TRBV12-4 and J is TRBJ1-1; D is perhaps TRBD1 (6 bases). Trimming left V 7 bases short and J 11 bases short, with 20 bases between. The CDR3 covers 13 residues. CDR3 in amino acids: CASTFSSRGDAFF. As DNA, the CDR3 is TGTGCCAGCACCTTTTCTTCCAGGGGAGATGCTTTCTTT.

V gene TRBV24-1 combines with J gene TRBJ2-7, with 8 bases matching TRBD1. The CDR3 is 16 amino acids. Germline lookup yields CDR1 KGHDR and CDR2 SFDVKD. V lost 2 bases to trimming and J lost 4 bases; unmatched junction nucleotides: 9. The CDR3 DNA reads TGTGCCACCAGTGATTCATCCCGGGACAGGCCTTACGAGCAGTACTTC. It encodes CATSDSSRDRPYEQYF.

This clone was counted once. The CDR3 spells CASSLRRDTQYF. The CDR3 DNA reads as TGTGCCAGCAGTCTACGGAGGGATACGCAGTATTTT. The V gene is TRBV12-3 or TRBV12-4, the J gene TRBJ2-3, with D possibly being TRBD2 (5 bases). The V gene lost 5 bases and the J gene lost 6 bases, with 9 bases spanning the gap. CDR3 length equals 12 residues.

The chain carries TRBV19 and TRBJ2-2, with D hard to call. V was clipped by 3 bases and J by 1 base, with 12 bases between them. CDR1 and CDR2 from the germline V gene are LNHDA and SQIVND (reference sequence). The CDR3 has 16 residues. CDR3 coding DNA: TGTGCCAGTAGTATTCCTAGGCGGATGAACACCGGGGAGCTGTTTTTT. As protein: CASSIPRRMNTGELFF.

V is TRBV28 and J is TRBJ2-3, with D possibly TRBD2 on 5 matching bases. The germline V and J ends were trimmed by 8 bases and 3 bases, with 12 bases remaining between them. CDR1 is MDHEN and CDR2 is SYDVKM in the germline V gene. This CDR3 has 13 residues. The CDR3 is CASGLLETDTQYF. The CDR3 coding sequence is TGTGCCAGCGGGTTACTAGAGACAGATACGCAGTATTTT.

The V call is TRBV2, the J call TRBJ2-4, with D unresolved. Deletions cut 6 bases from V and 6 bases from J, with 3 bases between. The CDR3 is made up of 10 amino acids. In germline, CDR1 is SNHLY, CDR2 FYNNEI. The CDR3 loop reads CASRRNIQYF. The CDR3 DNA is TGTGCCAGCAGGAGAAACATTCAGTACTTC.

J is TRBJ1-2 and V is TRBV4-1, with TRBD1 matching 7 bases. J was trimmed by 2 bases and V by 5 bases; bases with no gene match: 8. This CDR3 region has 15 residues. Germline V gene lookup returns CDR1 MGHRA and CDR2 YSYEKL. CDR3 DNA: TGCGCCAGCAGCGATACAGGGGCCACCAACTATGGCTACACCTTC. It codes for CASSDTGATNYGYTF.

This rearrangement joins TRBV18 to TRBJ1-1, with D perhaps TRBD1 (5 bases). V was pared by 6 bases and J by 5 bases, with 10 bases between. This CDR3 is 12 amino acids long. Germline V gene lookup returns CDR1 KGHSH and CDR2 LQKENI. CDR3 amino acids: CASSAEGTEAFF. The CDR3, as DNA: TGTGCCAGCTCTGCGGAGGGGACTGAAGCTTTCTTT.

This clone turned up a few times. The genes are TRBV5-4 and TRBJ2-1, with D possibly TRBD2 on 7 matching bases. The germline V gene has CDR1 SGHNT and CDR2 YYREEE (reference sequence). The CDR3 extends over 15 amino acids. Trimming took off 5 bases at V and 4 bases at J, with 16 bases between the two ends. CDR3 sequence (DNA): TGTGCCAGCAGGGGACAAAAGGGGGGGTACAATGAGCAGTTCTTC. The encoded protein is CASRGQKGGYNEQFF.

The chain joins TRBV29-1 to TRBJ1-2; D remains ambiguous. The CDR3 has 12 residues. Germline loops: CDR1 SQVTM, CDR2 ANQGSEA. Trimming removed 6 bases from V and 6 bases from J, with 14 bases in between. The chain's CDR3 is CSVAGDTDGYTF. The CDR3 DNA sequence: TGCAGCGTAGCCGGCGACACCGATGGCTACACCTTC.

A word on this clone: Other DNA sequences in the sample encode the same CDR3. This chain links TRBV19 with TRBJ1-5; 9 bases map to TRBD1. CDR3 length equals 15 residues. Trimming removed 4 bases from V and 0 bases from J; junction bases left unmatched: 1. The germline V gene has CDR1 LNHDA and CDR2 SQIVND (reference sequence). The CDR3, as DNA: TGTGCCAGTAGTAGGGACAGGGATAGCAATCAGCCCCAGCATTTT. This codes for CASSRDRDSNQPQHF.

The V gene is TRBV7-9, the J gene TRBJ1-3; no definite D call. CDR1 is SEHNR and CDR2 is FQNEAQ in the germline V gene (reference sequence). V lost 5 bases and J 2 bases, leaving 10 bases between the germline ends. This CDR3 comprises 14 residues. The CDR3 loop reads CASSPGVPGNTIYF. CDR3 sequence (DNA): TGTGCCAGCAGCCCCGGAGTCCCTGGAAACACCATATATTTT.

The gene calls are TRBV6-5 and TRBJ2-5; 14 nucleotides match TRBD2. The CDR3 totals 15 residues. Germline CDR1 reads MNHEY; CDR2 reads SVGAGI. V lost 6 bases to trimming and J lost 6 bases; unmatched junction nucleotides: 6. The CDR3, as DNA: TGTGCCAGCAGCCGGACTAGCGGGGGGTGGCAGACCCAGTACTTC. This translates into CASSRTSGGWQTQYF.

The rearrangement uses TRBV15 and TRBJ1-6; D might be TRBD1 (6 bases). This CDR3 is 15 amino acids long. Deletions cut 3 bases from V and 9 bases from J, with 15 bases between. Germline loops: CDR1 LNHNV, CDR2 YYDKDF (reference sequence). The CDR3, as DNA: TGTGCCACCAGCAGCCGTCCAGGGGAAAGTTCACCCCTCCACTTT. Protein product: CATSSRPGESSPLHF.

This chain joins TRBV7-7 and TRBJ1-4, with D perhaps matching TRBD1 (5 bases). V was cut by 5 bases and J by 4 bases, with 17 bases left in between. Per germline, CDR1 SSHAT and CDR2 FNYEAQ (reference sequence). The CDR3 sequence is 16 residues long. CDR3 DNA: TGTGCCAGCAGCGTAATCAACAGGTGGGGTAATGAAAAACTGTTTTTT. It is translated as CASSVINRWGNEKLFF.

V and J are TRBV3-1 (or the pseudogene TRBV3-2) and TRBJ2-1; a weak D match, TRBD2 (6 bases). The CDR3 length is 13 residues. Germline V gene sequence: CDR1 LGHDT, CDR2 YNNKEL (reference sequence). V was trimmed by 1 base and J by 10 bases, leaving 11 bases between them. Here the CDR3 reads CASSQARGAEQFF. Written as DNA, the CDR3 is TGTGCCAGCAGCCAAGCTCGCGGGGCCGAGCAGTTCTTC.

The CDR3 sequence: CASSPRGVRLAGNQETQYF. The CDR3 region has the DNA TGTGCCAGCAGCCCCAGGGGGGTTCGGCTAGCGGGGAACCAAGAGACCCAGTACTTC. The chain is built from TRBV7-7 and TRBJ2-5; the match to TRBD2 covers 9 bases. The ends lost 5 bases at V and 0 bases at J; junction bases unmatched: 16. There are 19 residues in the CDR3. The germline gives CDR1 SSHAT, CDR2 FNYEAQ (reference sequence). Full variable domain (remainder filled in from reference TRBV7-7 and TRBJ2-5): GAGVSQSPRYKVTKRGQDVTLRCDPISSHATLYWYQQALGQGPEFLTYFNYEAQPDKSGLPSDRFSAERPEGSISTLTIQRTEQRDSAMYRCASSPRGVRLAGNQETQYFGPGTRLLVL.

The chain recombines TRBV2 with TRBJ1-3; 8 bases match TRBD1. Germline-derived CDR1 and CDR2 are SNHLY and FYNNEI. Germline trimming cut 4 bases from V and 0 bases from J; bases unmatched to any gene: 5. The CDR3 covers 16 residues. CDR3 in amino acids: CASSVGQVLSGNTIYF. The CDR3 coding sequence is TGTGCCAGCAGTGTGGGACAGGTCCTCTCTGGAAACACCATATATTTT. The full variable domain, rest sourced from reference TRBV2 and TRBJ1-3, is EPEVTQTPSHQVTQMGQEVILRCVPISNHLYFYWYRQILGQKVEFLVSFYNNEISEKSEIFDDQFSVERPDGSNFTLKIRSTKLEDSAMYFCASSVGQVLSGNTIYFGEGSWLTVV.

This chain uses TRBV19 with TRBJ2-3; 9 bases agree with TRBD2. The CDR3 totals 15 residues. CDR1 is LNHDA and CDR2 is SQIVND in the germline V gene (reference sequence). The ends lost 6 bases at V and 5 bases at J; junction bases unmatched: 9. CDR3 in DNA: TGTGCCAGTAGCCTAAGCGGGGGGCGGGTAGATACGCAGTATTTT. Residues: CASSLSGGRVDTQYF.

The chain employs TRBV10-3 and TRBJ2-7; no reliable D call. V shed 2 bases and J shed 1 base, with 12 bases lying between them. Germline-derived CDR1 and CDR2 are ENHRY and SYGVKD. This CDR3 is built from 15 residues. The CDR3 DNA reads as TGTGCCATCAGTGAGAATGCAGCGCTTTCCTACGAGCAGTACTTC. It specifies CAISENAALSYEQYF.